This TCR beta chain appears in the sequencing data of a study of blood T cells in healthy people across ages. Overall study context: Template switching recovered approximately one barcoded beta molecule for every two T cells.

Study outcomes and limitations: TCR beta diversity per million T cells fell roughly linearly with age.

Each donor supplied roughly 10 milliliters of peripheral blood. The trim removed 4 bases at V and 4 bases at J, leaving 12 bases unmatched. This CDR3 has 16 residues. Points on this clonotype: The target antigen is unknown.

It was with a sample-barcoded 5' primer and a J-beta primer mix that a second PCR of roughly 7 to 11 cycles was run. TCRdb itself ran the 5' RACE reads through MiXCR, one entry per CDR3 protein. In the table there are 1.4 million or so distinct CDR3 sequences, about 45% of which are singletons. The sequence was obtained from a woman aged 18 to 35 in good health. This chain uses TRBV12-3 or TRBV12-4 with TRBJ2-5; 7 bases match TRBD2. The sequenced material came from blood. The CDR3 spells CASSSPGRGFVETQYF. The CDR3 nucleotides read TGTGCCAGCAGTTCCCCCGGGCGGGGGTTTGTAGAGACCCAGTACTTC.